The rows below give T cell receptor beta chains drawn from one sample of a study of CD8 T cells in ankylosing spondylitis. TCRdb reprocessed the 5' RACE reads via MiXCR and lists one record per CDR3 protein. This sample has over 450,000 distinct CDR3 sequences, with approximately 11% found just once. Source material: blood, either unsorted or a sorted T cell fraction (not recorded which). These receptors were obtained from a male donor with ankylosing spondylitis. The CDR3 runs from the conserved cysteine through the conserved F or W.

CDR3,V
CASRANRVWEQYF,TRBV5-6
CASSLPPASGTTDTQYF,TRBV7-9
CAWTTQGEQYF,TRBV30
CASSLQGAADTQYF,TRBV12-3/TRBV12-4
CASSREGGGGVDTQYF,TRBV7-9
CASSPTPGTSGLLRETQYF,TRBV12-3/TRBV12-4
CASSPGLLGTDTQYF,TRBV7-9
CAISGTPRETQYF,TRBV10-3
CSATTGTGWNTQYF,TRBV20-1
CASSQEGATRASYNEQFF,TRBV4-2
CASSDSGTGGYNEQFF,TRBV6-4
CASSAILGARHEQYF,TRBV7-9
CSASEGKGFPYEQYF,TRBV20-1
CASSHRASGKDEQFF,TRBV3-1
CASSLALRRGLAGRSSYNEQFF,TRBV12-3/TRBV12-4
CASTPRTLNTEAFF,TRBV2
CASSLDRGRMKQYF,TRBV12-3/TRBV12-4
CASKAGIQETQYF,TRBV6-2/TRBV6-3
CASSQGASGTRNEQFF,TRBV4-2
CASTPRWAGTGGNEQYF,TRBV11-2
CATSDSSRNTGELFF,TRBV24-1
CSARGGTGVGQPQHF,TRBV20-1
CATRGGENNEQFF,TRBV10-3
CASTRDGGTDTQYF,TRBV6-1
CASSQGAGGMETQYF,TRBV14
CASSLEVDAGTQYF,TRBV7-2
CASSQAGYAGELFF,TRBV3-1
CASSSATYTFTGELFF,TRBV7-2
CSARGGTPEQYF,TRBV20-1
CASSDDYPSYEQYF,TRBV2
CASSPPFGRVANEQFF,TRBV27
CASSWKRLNEKLFF,TRBV2
CSAPGRGAFDYGYTF,TRBV20-1
CASSLSRQTGTDTQYF,TRBV25-1
CASSYFTGGVNQPQHF,TRBV6-5
CASSQEWTVTDTQYF,TRBV4-2
CASSGGRFNEQFF,TRBV6-1
CASSLVPASRNEQFF,TRBV7-8
CASSLYEGRGYTF,TRBV7-2
CATSDSLTVTYEQYF,TRBV24-1
CASRANYNEQFF,TRBV5-1